Listed below are T cell receptor beta chains from one sample, sequenced in a study of cytomegalovirus exposure and HLA in healthy donors. Clones were sequenced by immunoSEQ multiplex PCR, and TCRdb holds only the in-frame ones, with some missing. This table has roughly 100,000 clones, 55% to 65% appearing once. Sequencing used PBMCs. Receptor source: a man aged 25 to 40 in good health and CMV-seropositive. Each CDR3 is given without its conserved first and last residue.

j_gene,v_gene,CDR3aa
TRBJ1-5,TRBV5-6,ASSFKAGRGSNQPQH
TRBJ1-6,TRBV2,ASSLLGQGNSPLH
TRBJ1-2,TRBV19,ASSIKAGLESGYT
TRBJ2-6,TRBV7-3,ASSLGQAGANVLT
TRBJ2-7,TRBV2,ASSERLARGPPYEQY
TRBJ1-1,TRBV2,ASRGNREFGTEAF
TRBJ2-5,TRBV5-4,ASSLAGLQETQY
TRBJ1-1,TRBV6-5,ASSFGGVITEAF
TRBJ2-7,TRBV5-1,ASSPVGQAYEQY
TRBJ1-1,TRBV19,ASSTPGLTEAF
TRBJ1-6,TRBV18,ASSPTGRDSPLH
TRBJ2-7,TRBV7-9,ASSLGGLTGTGAYEQY
TRBJ1-1,TRBV5-4,ASSLAGTTVNTEAF
TRBJ2-1,TRBV15,ATSRDGQTYNEQF
TRBJ2-5,TRBV1,TSSHQSWTVSEETQY
TRBJ2-3,TRBV19,ASSIAHSTDTQY
TRBJ2-1,TRBV11-2,ASSPLELLYNEQF
TRBJ1-5,TRBV6-6,ASSNPYSSNQPQH
TRBJ2-2,TRBV13,ASSFRVAGELF
TRBJ1-5,TRBV25-1,ASRREGGSPAPA
TRBJ2-1,TRBV19,ASTISDRINEQF
TRBJ1-5,TRBV30,AWSVPQSNQPQH
TRBJ1-1,TRBV20-1,SARRSTEAF
TRBJ2-5,TRBV4-1,ASSRYEGPETQY
TRBJ1-1,TRBV19,ASSSSPGGTEAF
TRBJ2-2,TRBV27,ASSFLERTGGELF
TRBJ2-5,TRBV6-5,ASKRQGGEQY
TRBJ1-1,TRBV2,ASGRQGSTEAF
TRBJ1-2,TRBV7-2,ASSSGTGFNYGYT
TRBJ1-2,TRBV18,ASSLAFGGYT
TRBJ2-7,TRBV27,ASSQTRDRGSYEQY
TRBJ2-5,TRBV5-6,ASNLVGLAGQETQY
TRBJ1-1,TRBV5-1,ASRARGIWGDTEAF
TRBJ2-5,TRBV7-2,ASSSAGQGLPETQY
TRBJ2-7,TRBV9,ASSVESVSYEQY
TRBJ1-2,TRBV19,ASSIGGPAGYT
TRBJ2-3,TRBV27,ASSPTRTSGGATDTQY
TRBJ2-1,TRBV25-1,ASSEGEEYNEQF
TRBJ1-4,TRBV5-1,ASSVTGGIYEKLF
TRBJ2-3,TRBV19,AISDRTTDTQY
TRBJ1-6,TRBV30,AWDRGDSPLH
TRBJ1-2,TRBV6-5,ASRPGRFYGYT
TRBJ1-1,TRBV6-1,AMSSQMDTEAF
TRBJ1-4,TRBV10-3,AIRGQDEKLF
TRBJ2-1,TRBV7-3,ASSLNPGQGGVGQF
TRBJ2-1,TRBV7-3,ASSPPSYNEQF
TRBJ2-7,TRBV7-9,ASSLEFAERPYEQY
TRBJ1-2,TRBV6-4,ASSTGAGGYT